Here is one T cell receptor (beta chain) with its context. This entry comes from a study of cytomegalovirus exposure and HLA in healthy donors. PCR involved 60 Vbeta and 13 Jbeta primers. The protocol was immunoSEQ multiplex PCR, while the TCRdb copy is restricted to in-frame clones and leaves out a portion. Of some 200,000 clones in the sample, around 80% are singletons; the top ten hold about 2.5%. Germline V gene lookup returns CDR1 SGHDN and CDR2 FVKESK. This CDR3 is 16 amino acids long. Trimming took 0 bases from V and 2 from J; bases not matched to a gene: 6. The receptor was derived from a woman aged 50 to 60 in good health and CMV-seronegative. V is TRBV14 and J is TRBJ2-7; TRBD1 matches 8 bases. The sequencing sample was made of PBMCs. CDR3 region: CASSQDPRGLTYEQYF. The CDR3 bases are TGTGCCAGCAGCCAAGATCCCAGGGGGCTTACCTACGAGCAGTACTTC.